This T cell receptor (beta chain) appears in the sequencing data of a study of blood T cell repertoires in COVID-19. At the level of the study: The analysed material was cDNA or gDNA that came from T cells, B-cell-depleted T cells, or PBMCs.

In the original workflow: Amplification of reference gene primers provided the estimated nucleated cell counts. Here immunoSEQ multiplex PCR was the method, and the copy in TCRdb shows in-frame clones only, minus some. The D gene and trimming were derived from the DNA, and the V and J assignments and clone size from that table. The sample has about 220,000 clones, around four fifths seen once. The sequenced sample was peripheral blood. This clonotype was sampled from a woman aged 55 to 70 who had recovered from COVID-19.

In DNA, the CDR3 is TGTGCCAGTAGTATTGGGGGACTAGCGGGGGGTCAAGAGACCCAGTACTTC. Protein sequence: CASSIGGLAGGQETQYF. This sequence joins TRBV19 and TRBJ2-5; 15 nucleotides agree with TRBD2. The length of the CDR3 is 17 residues. CDR1 and CDR2 (germline): LNHDA, SQIVND (reference sequence). With 3 bases clipped from V and 2 bases from J, the junction kept 4 bases outside the gene matches.